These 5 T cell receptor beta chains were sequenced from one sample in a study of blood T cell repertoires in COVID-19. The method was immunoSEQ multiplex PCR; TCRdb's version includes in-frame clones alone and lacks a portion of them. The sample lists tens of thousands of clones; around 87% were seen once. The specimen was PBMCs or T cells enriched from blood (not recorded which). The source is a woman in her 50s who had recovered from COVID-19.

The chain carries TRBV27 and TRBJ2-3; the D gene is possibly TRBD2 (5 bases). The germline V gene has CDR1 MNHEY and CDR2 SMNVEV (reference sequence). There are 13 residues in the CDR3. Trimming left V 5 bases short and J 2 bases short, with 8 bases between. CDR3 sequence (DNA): TGTGCCAGCAGTAGCCTAGCCACAGATACGCAGTATTTT. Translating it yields CASSSLATDTQYF.

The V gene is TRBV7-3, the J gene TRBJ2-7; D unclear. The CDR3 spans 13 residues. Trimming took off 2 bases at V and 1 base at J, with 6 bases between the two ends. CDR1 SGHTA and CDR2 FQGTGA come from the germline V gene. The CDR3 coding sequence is TGTGCCAGCAGCTTAGCAGAATCCTACGAGCAGTACTTC. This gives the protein CASSLAESYEQYF.

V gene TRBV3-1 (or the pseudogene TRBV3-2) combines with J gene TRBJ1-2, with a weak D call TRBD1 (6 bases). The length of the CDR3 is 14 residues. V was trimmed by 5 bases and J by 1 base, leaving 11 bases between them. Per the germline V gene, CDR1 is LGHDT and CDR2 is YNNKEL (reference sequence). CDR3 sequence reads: CASSSTGNNYGYTF. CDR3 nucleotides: TGTGCCAGCAGCTCCACAGGGAATAACTATGGCTACACCTTC.

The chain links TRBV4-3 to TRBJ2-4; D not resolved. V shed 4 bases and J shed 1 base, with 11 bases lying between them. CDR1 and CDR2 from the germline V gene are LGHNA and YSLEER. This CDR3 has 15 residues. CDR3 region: CASSRTGLAKNIQYF. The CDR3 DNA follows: TGCGCCAGCAGCCGTACGGGTCTGGCCAAAAACATTCAGTACTTC.

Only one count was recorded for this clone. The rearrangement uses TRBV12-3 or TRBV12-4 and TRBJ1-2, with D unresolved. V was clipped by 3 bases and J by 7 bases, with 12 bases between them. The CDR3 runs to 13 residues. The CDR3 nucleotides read TGTGCCAGCAGTTTCCTAAGGTGGAGTGGCTACACCTTC. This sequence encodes CASSFLRWSGYTF.